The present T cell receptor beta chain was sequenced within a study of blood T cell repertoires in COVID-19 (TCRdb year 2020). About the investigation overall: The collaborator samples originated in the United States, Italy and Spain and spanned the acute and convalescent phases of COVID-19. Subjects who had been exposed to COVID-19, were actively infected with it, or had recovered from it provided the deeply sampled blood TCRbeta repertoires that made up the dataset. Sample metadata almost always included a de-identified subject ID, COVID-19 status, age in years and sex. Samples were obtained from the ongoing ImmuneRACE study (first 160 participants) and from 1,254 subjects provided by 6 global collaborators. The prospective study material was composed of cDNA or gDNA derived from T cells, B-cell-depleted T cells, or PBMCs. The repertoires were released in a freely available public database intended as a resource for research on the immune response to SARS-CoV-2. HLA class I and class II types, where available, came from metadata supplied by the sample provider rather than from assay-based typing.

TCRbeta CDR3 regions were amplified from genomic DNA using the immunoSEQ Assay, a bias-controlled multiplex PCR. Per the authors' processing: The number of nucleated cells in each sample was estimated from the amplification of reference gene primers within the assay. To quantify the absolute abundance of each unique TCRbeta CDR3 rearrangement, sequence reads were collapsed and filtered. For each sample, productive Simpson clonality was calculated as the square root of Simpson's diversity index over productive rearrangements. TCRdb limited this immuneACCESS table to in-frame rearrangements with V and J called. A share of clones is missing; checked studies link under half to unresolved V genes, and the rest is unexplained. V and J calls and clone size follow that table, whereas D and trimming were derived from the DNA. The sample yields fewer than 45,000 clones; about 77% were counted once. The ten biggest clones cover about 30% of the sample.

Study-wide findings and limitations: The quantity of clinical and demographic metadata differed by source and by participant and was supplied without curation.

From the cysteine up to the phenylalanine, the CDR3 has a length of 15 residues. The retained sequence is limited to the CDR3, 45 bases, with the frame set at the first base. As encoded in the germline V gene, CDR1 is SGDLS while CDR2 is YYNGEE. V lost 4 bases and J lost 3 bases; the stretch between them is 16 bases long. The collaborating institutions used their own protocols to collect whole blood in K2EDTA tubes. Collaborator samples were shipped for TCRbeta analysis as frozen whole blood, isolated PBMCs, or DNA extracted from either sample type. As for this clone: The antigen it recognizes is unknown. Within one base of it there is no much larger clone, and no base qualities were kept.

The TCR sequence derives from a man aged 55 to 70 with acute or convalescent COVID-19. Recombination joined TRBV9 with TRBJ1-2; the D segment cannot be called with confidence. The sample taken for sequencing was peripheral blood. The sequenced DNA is TGTGCCAGCAGCCTTACTGAAGACATCGACTATGGCTACACCTTC. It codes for CASSLTEDIDYGYTF.